Each of the 15 T cell receptor beta chains below was sequenced from the same sample in a study of blood T cell repertoires in COVID-19. Repertoires were generated with immunoSEQ multiplex PCR, while TCRdb's copy carries only in-frame clones and drops some. The table records about 200,000 clones, about 93% of them present only once. Sequenced material: peripheral blood. The source of these receptors is a young man with COVID-19, enrolled during active disease.

The chain recombines TRBV30 with TRBJ2-2, with 9 bases aligning to TRBD2. This CDR3 spans 16 amino acids. Germline-derived CDR1 and CDR2 are GTSNPN and SVGIG (reference sequence). V was pared by 1 base and J by 5 bases, with 8 bases of the junction left unmatched. CDR3 nucleotide sequence: TGTGCCTGGAGTGACGAAGCGGGGGGTCGGACCGGGGAGCTGTTTTTT. This sequence encodes CAWSDEAGGRTGELFF. Together with reference TRBV30 and TRBJ2-2, the CDR3 gives the full variable domain: SQTIHQWPATLVQPVGSPLSLECTVEGTSNPNLYWYRQAAGRGLQLLFYSVGIGQISSEVPQNLSASRPQDRQFILSSKKLLLSDSGFYLCAWSDEAGGRTGELFFGEGSRLTVL.

As regards this clone: At the DNA level, this CDR3 is encoded by other sequences in the same sample as well. The chain couples TRBV9 to TRBJ2-1; the match to TRBD2 covers 13 bases. CDR1 is SGDLS, CDR2 YYNGEE, per germline. This CDR3 has 18 amino acids. Losses at the gene ends were 2 bases for V and 1 base for J; bases not matched to a gene: 6. CDR3 nucleotides: TGTGCCAGCAGCGTCGGGACTAGCGGGGTCTCGTCCTACAATGAGCAGTTCTTC. The encoded protein is CASSVGTSGVSSYNEQFF.

CDR3 loop: CAISRAGTNQETQYF. In DNA form, the CDR3 reads TGTGCCATCAGTAGGGCAGGGACAAACCAAGAGACCCAGTACTTC. The gene calls are TRBV10-3 and TRBJ2-5, with a possible D match to TRBD1 (6 bases). The CDR3 runs 15 residues. Germline-derived CDR1 and CDR2 are ENHRY and SYGVKD. The ends were cut back, 5 bases at V and 0 bases at J, with 13 bases in the middle.

The chain links TRBV7-3 to TRBJ2-5; D is ambiguous. The CDR3 is made up of 12 amino acids. CDR1 and CDR2 from the germline V gene are SGHTA and FQGTGA. V was cut by 5 bases and J by 0 bases, with 4 bases left in between. The CDR3 region is CASSPYQETQYF. The CDR3 DNA sequence: TGTGCCAGCAGCCCGTACCAAGAGACCCAGTACTTC.

The genes are TRBV5-6 and TRBJ1-5, with TRBD1 as a possible D gene (5 bases). The CDR3 length is 13 residues. The germline V gene encodes CDR1 SGHDT and CDR2 YYEEEE. Trimming left V 0 bases short and J 6 bases short, with 7 bases between. The CDR3 nucleotides are TGTGCCAGCAGCTTGGGGGGGGGTCAGCCCCAGCATTTT. This codes for CASSLGGGQPQHF.

The chain carries TRBV27 and TRBJ1-2, with D possibly matching TRBD1 (5 bases). CDR3 length: 13 residues. Germline V lookup: CDR1 MNHEY, CDR2 SMNVEV (reference sequence). Trimming shortened V by 5 bases and J by 4 bases, and 11 bases separated the two germline ends. CDR3 protein: CASSPGQGYGYTF. Written as DNA, the CDR3 is TGTGCCAGCAGTCCCGGACAAGGCTATGGCTACACCTTC.

This clone was seen a single time. The V and J genes are TRBV5-5 and TRBJ2-2, with TRBD1 as a possible D gene (7 bases). V shed 4 bases and J shed 5 bases, with 27 bases lying between them. Germline V gene sequence: CDR1 SGHKS, CDR2 YYEKEE (reference sequence). The CDR3 is 19 residues long. CDR3 residues: CASSRRSQGWGGGTGELFF. The CDR3 nucleotides are TGTGCCAGCAGCCGGCGGTCACAGGGGTGGGGAGGAGGAACCGGGGAGCTGTTTTTT.

J is TRBJ1-2 and V is TRBV5-6; perhaps TRBD1 as D (5 bases). The CDR3 length is 14 residues. Germline V lookup: CDR1 SGHDT, CDR2 YYEEEE. The ends were cut back, 1 base at V and 6 bases at J, with 13 bases in the middle. CDR3 residues: CASSLTTGMDGYTF. The CDR3 nucleotides are TGTGCCAGCAGCTTGACCACAGGAATGGATGGCTACACCTTC.

This chain joins TRBV24-1 and TRBJ2-3, with D hard to call. The CDR3 spans 14 residues. With 3 bases removed from V and 8 bases from J, the gap between germline ends came to 14 bases. Germline CDR1 and CDR2: KGHDR and SFDVKD. The CDR3 sequence is CATSDDKTPATQYF. The CDR3 nucleotides are TGTGCCACCAGTGATGACAAGACCCCTGCTACGCAGTATTTT.

The rearrangement links TRBV5-1 to TRBJ2-7, with 9 bases aligning to TRBD1. J lost 2 bases, V lost 2 bases, and 5 bases had no gene match. The germline CDR1 and CDR2 sequences are SGHRS and YFSETQ. The CDR3 is made up of 15 amino acids. The CDR3 bases are TGCGCCAGCAGCTTACAGGGGGCGACGACCTACGAGCAGTACTTC. This codes for CASSLQGATTYEQYF.

V usage is TRBV6-5 and J usage is TRBJ2-3; 7 positions match TRBD2. CDR3 length equals 15 residues. The ends lost 6 bases at V and 5 bases at J; junction bases unmatched: 11. CDR1 and CDR2 (germline): MNHEY, SVGAGI. In DNA form, the CDR3 reads TGTGCCAGCAGGCCCCCGGGCGGGGGAATAGATACGCAGTATTTT. It is translated as CASRPPGGGIDTQYF.

V usage is TRBV5-4 and J usage is TRBJ1-5, with unresolved D. The germline V gene encodes CDR1 SGHNT and CDR2 YYREEE (reference sequence). Trimming took off 2 bases at V and 0 bases at J, with 6 bases between the two ends. This CDR3 has 14 residues. CDR3 DNA: TGTGCCAGCAGCTTTGGCGGTAGCAATCAGCCCCAGCATTTT. This sequence encodes CASSFGGSNQPQHF.

V and J are TRBV25-1 and TRBJ2-3; 10 bases are a match to TRBD2. Germline-derived CDR1 and CDR2 are MGHDK and SYGVNS. The V segment lost 4 bases and the J segment 1 base; nucleotides outside the gene matches: 2. CDR3 length equals 15 residues. DNA of the CDR3: TGTGCCAGCAGTGGAGGGACTAGCGGCACAGATACGCAGTATTTT. It yields the protein CASSGGTSGTDTQYF.

The chain joins TRBV18 to TRBJ1-1; TRBD1 agrees at 9 bases. The germline gives CDR1 KGHSH, CDR2 LQKENI. This CDR3 contains 15 residues. With 4 bases clipped from V and 2 bases from J, the junction kept 5 bases outside the gene matches. The CDR3, as DNA: TGTGCCAGCTCACAACTGGGACAGGGAAACACTGAAGCTTTCTTT. Its protein product is CASSQLGQGNTEAFF.

J is TRBJ1-3 and V is TRBV19; D perhaps matches TRBD1 (5 bases). Germline CDR1 reads LNHDA; CDR2 reads SQIVND (reference sequence). V shed 10 bases and J shed 0 bases, with 13 bases lying between them. This CDR3 comprises 14 residues. The CDR3 reads CATLDSISGNTIYF. CDR3 DNA: TGTGCCACCCTCGACAGTATCTCTGGAAACACCATATATTTT.